A selection of T cell receptor beta chains follows, all from one sample in a study of molecular identifiers for immune sequencing clone quantification. TCRdb fed the PCR reads into MiXCR, producing one record per CDR3 protein. The sample gives approximately 590,000 distinct CDR3 sequences, 25% of which show up once; 0.7% to 0.95% is in the top ten. Sequenced input: naive CD8+ T cells from blood, with Jurkat cell RNA spiked in. The source is a human donor in good health. Some libraries in this study had Jurkat cell RNA spiked in. The CDR3 runs from the conserved cysteine through the conserved F or W. A D gene is named only where the DNA matches it firmly. The listing skips clone size in some rows; elsewhere it reads once, few, many or a size class.

TRBD1	TRBJ2-2	few	TRBV6-2/TRBV6-3	CASSFIVTGAAGELFF	TGTGCCAGCAGTTTCATCGTGACAGGGGCGGCCGGGGAGCTGTTTTTT
-	TRBJ2-2	-	TRBV7-9	CASSSTVGFDTGALFF	TGTGCCAGCAGCTCTACCGTCGGTTTCGACACCGGGGCGCTGTTTTTT
-	TRBJ2-3	many	TRBV12-3/TRBV12-4	CASRSTPVDTDTQYF	TGTGCCAGCAGATCCACACCCGTTGACACAGATACGCAGTATTTT
TRBD2	TRBJ2-7	many	TRBV7-3	CASSFLGGGWAEQYF	TGTGCCAGCAGCTTTCTCGGCGGGGGTTGGGCCGAGCAGTACTTC
-	TRBJ1-6	few	TRBV10-3	CAISESRQDQSSYNSPLHF	TGTGCCATCAGTGAGTCGAGGCAGGACCAAAGCTCCTATAATTCACCCCTCCACTTT
TRBD1	TRBJ2-6	-	TRBV11-2	CASSLDHRGQSGANVLTF	TGTGCCAGCAGCTTAGATCACAGGGGGCAGTCTGGGGCCAACGTCCTGACTTTC
-	TRBJ2-1	-	TRBV20-1	CSARASSNEQFF	TGCAGTGCTAGAGCCTCTAGCAATGAGCAGTTCTTC
-	TRBJ2-2	-	TRBV6-5	CASSYSGTLNTGELFF	TGTGCCAGCAGTTACTCGGGGACCTTGAACACCGGGGAGCTGTTTTTT
-	TRBJ1-5	few	TRBV19	CASSILGGGGPQHF	TGTGCCAGTAGTATCCTGGGTGGAGGGGGACCCCAGCATTTT
-	TRBJ2-3	many	TRBV12-3/TRBV12-4	CASRTGLSTDTQYF	TGTGCCAGCAGAACGGGGCTAAGCACAGATACGCAGTATTTT
-	TRBJ2-7	-	TRBV19	CASSIASSYEQYF	TGTGCCAGTAGTATTGCAAGCTCCTACGAGCAGTACTTC
-	TRBJ1-1	many	TRBV12-3/TRBV12-4	CASSVEPRGTEAFF	TGTGCCAGCAGTGTGGAGCCCCGGGGCACTGAAGCTTTCTTT
TRBD2	TRBJ2-2	-	TRBV24-1	CATSEPTGTSGRALRGTGELFF	TGTGCCACCAGTGAGCCGACCGGGACTAGCGGGAGGGCTCTCCGGGGCACCGGGGAGCTGTTTTTT
-	TRBJ1-1	many	TRBV12-5	CASGLVGAEAFF	TGTGCTAGTGGTTTGGTAGGGGCTGAAGCTTTCTTT
-	TRBJ2-5	-	TRBV5-6	CASSLSTDGTQYF	TGTGCCAGCAGCTTGTCGACTGATGGGACCCAGTACTTC
TRBD2	TRBJ2-1	once	TRBV30	CAWSVRLAGAYNEQFF	TGTGCCTGGAGTGTACGACTAGCGGGAGCCTACAATGAGCAGTTCTTC
-	TRBJ1-4	few	TRBV30	CAWDETWGEKLFF	TGTGCCTGGGACGAGACCTGGGGTGAAAAACTGTTTTTT
-	TRBJ1-1	-	TRBV25-1	CASSDSPMEATMNTEAFF	TGTGCCAGCAGTGATTCTCCCATGGAAGCGACTATGAACACTGAAGCTTTCTTT
TRBD1	TRBJ2-5	few	TRBV28	CASSLSTDRVQETQYF	TGTGCCAGCAGTTTATCTACGGACAGGGTCCAAGAGACCCAGTACTTC
TRBD2	TRBJ2-3	many	TRBV7-9	CASSIRAGGLTDTQYF	TGTGCCAGCAGCATTCGAGCGGGAGGCCTCACAGATACGCAGTATTTT
-	TRBJ2-2	few	TRBV27	CASSLFTPRTGELFF	TGTGCCAGCAGTTTATTTACCCCGCGGACCGGGGAGCTGTTTTTT
-	TRBJ2-5	-	TRBV7-2	CAGRDGHDQGTQYF	TGTGCCGGCAGGGACGGACACGACCAAGGGACCCAGTACTTC
-	TRBJ2-1	-	TRBV4-3	CASSQRGPAPIEGEQFF	TGCGCCAGCAGCCAAAGAGGTCCAGCACCGATCGAGGGTGAGCAGTTCTTC
-	TRBJ2-7	few	TRBV19	CASSIVPGAQEQYF	TGTGCCAGTAGTATAGTTCCGGGGGCGCAGGAGCAGTACTTC
TRBD1	TRBJ1-5	-	TRBV19	CASSSLPTGTGGGQPQHF	TGTGCCAGTAGCTCCTTACCAACCGGGACAGGGGGCGGTCAGCCCCAGCATTTT
-	TRBJ2-5	-	TRBV9	CASRALARGYQAPQYF	TGTGCCAGCCGCGCGTTGGCCCGGGGGTACCAAGCGCCCCAGTACTTC
-	TRBJ2-3	many	TRBV20-1	CSASFLTEDTASTDTQYF	TGCAGTGCTAGCTTTCTGACCGAGGACACCGCTAGCACAGATACGCAGTATTTT
-	TRBJ2-6	many	TRBV13	CASSLALMGGANVLTF	TGTGCCAGCAGCTTAGCCCTCATGGGCGGGGCCAACGTCCTGACTTTC
-	TRBJ2-3	many	TRBV4-2	CASSQDYLSTDTQYF	TGTGCCAGCAGCCAGGACTACCTCAGCACAGATACGCAGTATTTT
TRBD1	TRBJ1-2	-	TRBV19	CASSPGTAHHTF	TGTGCCAGCTCACCCGGGACAGCCCACCACACCTTC
-	TRBJ2-3	many	TRBV20-1	CSARDSGTPPDTQYF	TGCAGTGCTAGAGATTCCGGGACTCCGCCAGATACGCAGTATTTT
-	TRBJ1-4	many	TRBV7-9	CASILSEPDTPNEKLFF	TGTGCCAGCATCCTTTCTGAGCCAGATACTCCTAATGAAAAACTGTTTTTT
-	TRBJ2-7	many	TRBV29-1	CSVEGGFAEQYF	TGCAGCGTTGAAGGAGGGTTCGCCGAGCAGTACTTC
-	TRBJ2-3	many	TRBV5-7	CASSFVTYYTDTQYF	TGTGCCAGCAGCTTTGTCACCTACTACACAGATACGCAGTATTTT
TRBD2	TRBJ2-1	-	TRBV19	CASSILLAGGVEQFF	TGTGCCAGTAGTATACTGCTAGCGGGGGGGGTAGAGCAGTTCTTC
-	TRBJ2-3	-	TRBV10-3	CAIRPPTGHLSTDTQYF	TGTGCCATCAGACCTCCGACGGGACACCTGAGCACAGATACGCAGTATTTT
TRBD1	TRBJ2-3	many	TRBV7-8	CASSPDRVATDTQYF	TGTGCCAGCAGCCCAGACAGGGTTGCCACAGATACGCAGTATTTT
-	TRBJ1-2	few	TRBV6-1	CASSVRGANYGYTF	TGTGCCAGCAGTGTCAGGGGAGCTAACTATGGCTACACCTTC
-	TRBJ2-2	many	TRBV19	CASSTGMSWTGELFF	TGTGCCAGTAGTACAGGGATGAGTTGGACCGGGGAGCTGTTTTTT
-	TRBJ2-7	-	TRBV5-4	CASSLWGLEQYF	TGTGCCAGCAGCTTGTGGGGCCTCGAGCAGTACTTC
-	TRBJ1-2	many	TRBV29-1	CSVELGRDDYGYTF	TGCAGCGTTGAATTGGGCAGGGATGACTATGGCTACACCTTC
-	TRBJ1-1	-	TRBV5-1	CASRLWAEMNTEAFF	TGCGCCAGCCGGCTTTGGGCAGAAATGAACACTGAAGCTTTCTTT
TRBD1	TRBJ2-7	few	TRBV5-8	CASSLDRELISYEQYF	TGTGCCAGCAGCTTAGACAGGGAACTGATAAGCTACGAGCAGTACTTC
-	TRBJ2-1	-	TRBV2	CASEGLIYNERFF	TGTGCCAGCGAGGGACTGATCTACAATGAGCGGTTCTTC
-	TRBJ2-5	-	TRBV18	CASSPRGLVDETQYF	TGTGCCAGCTCACCACGGGGGTTGGTAGATGAGACCCAGTACTTC
-	TRBJ2-5	many	TRBV20-1	CSAFGRDLQETQYF	TGCAGTGCTTTTGGGCGGGACCTCCAAGAGACCCAGTACTTC
-	TRBJ2-5	-	TRBV24-1	CATTTPERQLLGETQYF	TGTGCCACCACTACGCCAGAGAGACAGCTCCTTGGGGAGACCCAGTACTTC
TRBD2	TRBJ2-7	-	TRBV28	CASSFRLRGSFYEQYF	TGTGCCAGCAGTTTCCGATTACGCGGGAGTTTTTACGAGCAGTACTTC
-	TRBJ2-5	few	TRBV7-9	CASSRTTGSETQYF	TGTGCCAGCAGCAGGACTACAGGGAGCGAGACCCAGTACTTC
TRBD1	TRBJ2-7	-	TRBV12-3/TRBV12-4	CASSLRQGAMAYEQYF	TGTGCCAGCAGTTTACGGCAGGGGGCGATGGCCTACGAGCAGTACTTC
TRBD1	TRBJ2-2	few	TRBV5-1	CASSLPRQGANTGELFF	TGCGCCAGCAGTTTGCCACGACAGGGGGCTAACACCGGGGAGCTGTTTTTT
TRBD2	TRBJ2-7	many	TRBV12-3/TRBV12-4	CATGSSGIAYEQYF	TGTGCCACCGGGTCTAGCGGGATAGCGTACGAGCAGTACTTC
-	TRBJ1-3	-	TRBV4-3	CASSQDPSDSGNTIYF	TGCGCCAGCAGCCAAGATCCTTCGGATTCTGGAAACACCATATATTTT